In its sample, the clone carrying this T cell receptor beta chain was seen once. The CDR3 has 14 amino acids. Germline V gene lookup returns CDR1 SGHDT and CDR2 YYEEEE. J gave up 5 bases and V 0 bases, and 4 bases lay outside the gene matches. These data come from a study of blood T cell repertoires in COVID-19. For the study at large: Sites across the United States, Italy and Spain contributed samples from acute and convalescent COVID-19.

Assay used: immunoSEQ multiplex PCR; TCRdb lists only in-frame clones, some missing. The data contain about 220,000 clones, around 80% of them singletons. V usage is TRBV5-6 and J usage is TRBJ1-1, with TRBD1 matching over 7 bases. This clonotype was obtained from a man in his forties or fifties who had recovered from COVID-19. The sample was peripheral blood. The CDR3 nucleotides are TGTGCCAGCAGCTTGGGTGGCAGGGGGACTGAAGCTTTCTTT. Its translation is CASSLGGRGTEAFF.